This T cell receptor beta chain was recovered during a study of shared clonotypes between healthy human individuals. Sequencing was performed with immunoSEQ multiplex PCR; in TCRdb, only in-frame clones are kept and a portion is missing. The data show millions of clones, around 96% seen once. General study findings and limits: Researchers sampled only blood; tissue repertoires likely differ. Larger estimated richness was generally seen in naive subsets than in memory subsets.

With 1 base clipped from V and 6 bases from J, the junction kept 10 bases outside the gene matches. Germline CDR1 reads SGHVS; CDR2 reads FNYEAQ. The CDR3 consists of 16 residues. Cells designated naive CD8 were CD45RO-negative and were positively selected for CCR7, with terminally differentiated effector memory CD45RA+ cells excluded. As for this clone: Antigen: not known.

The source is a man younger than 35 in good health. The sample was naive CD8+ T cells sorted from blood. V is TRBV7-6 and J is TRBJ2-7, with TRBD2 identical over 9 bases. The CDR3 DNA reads TGTGCCAGCAGCTTAGTCTCGCGGGAGGGCCAAGGCGAGCAGTACTTC. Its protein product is CASSLVSREGQGEQYF.